This paragraph reports one T cell receptor (beta chain). The antigen remains undetermined. These data originate in a study of cytomegalovirus exposure and HLA in healthy donors. Study-wide background: Prior work identified 100 million to 130 million unique TCR beta sequences in 150 million to 200 million T cells.

The donors comprised healthy bone marrow donors. 13 Jbeta primers and 60 Vbeta primers were used for the PCR. Repertoires were generated with immunoSEQ multiplex PCR, while TCRdb's copy carries only in-frame clones and drops some. The table includes 150,000 to 200,000 clones, roughly 80% detected once. Study observations and caveats: HLA alleles showed associations with 15,000 to 20,000 TCR beta sequences in a later analysis, at a 0.05 false discovery rate. Within an earlier analysis, most TCR beta V segments proved productive either about 87% or about 30% of the time.

The TCR comes from a woman aged 50 to 60 in good health and CMV-seronegative. Sequenced material: PBMCs.

CDR3 coding DNA: TGTGCCAGCAGCGTGCAGGGTTCTGCCGGGGAGCTGTTTTTT. Its protein product is CASSVQGSAGELFF. The V gene is TRBV7-3, the J gene TRBJ2-2, with D possibly TRBD1 on 5 matching bases. CDR1 and CDR2 from the germline V gene are SGHTA and FQGTGA. CDR3 length equals 14 residues. V was trimmed by 5 bases and J by 6 bases, leaving 13 bases between them.